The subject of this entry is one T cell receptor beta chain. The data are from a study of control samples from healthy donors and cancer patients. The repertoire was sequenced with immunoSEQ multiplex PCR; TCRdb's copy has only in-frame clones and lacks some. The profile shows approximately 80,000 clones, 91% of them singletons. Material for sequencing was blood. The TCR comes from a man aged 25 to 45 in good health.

The CDR3 DNA is TGTGCCAGTAGTATTGAGAATTGGGGCTATGGCTACACCTTC. Amino acid sequence: CASSIENWGYGYTF. This chain connects TRBV19 to TRBJ1-2, with D unclear. The germline V gene encodes CDR1 LNHDA and CDR2 SQIVND (reference sequence). Trimming removed 3 bases from V and 4 bases from J, with 12 bases in between. This CDR3 comprises 14 residues.